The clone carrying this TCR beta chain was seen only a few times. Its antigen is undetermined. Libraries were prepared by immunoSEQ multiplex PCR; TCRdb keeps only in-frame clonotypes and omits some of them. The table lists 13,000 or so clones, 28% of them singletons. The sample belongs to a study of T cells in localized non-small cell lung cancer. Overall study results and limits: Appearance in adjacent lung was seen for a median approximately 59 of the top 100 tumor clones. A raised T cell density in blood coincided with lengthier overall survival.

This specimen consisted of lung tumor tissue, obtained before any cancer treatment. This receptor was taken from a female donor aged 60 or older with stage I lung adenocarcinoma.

In DNA form, the CDR3 reads TGTGCCAGCAGGGACAGGGCAAACCGGGCGCGGGGCTACACCTTC. This translates into CASRDRANRARGYTF. V gene TRBV6-8 combines with J gene TRBJ1-2, with 8 bases identical to TRBD1. Germline lookup yields CDR1 MNHGY and CDR2 SAAAGT. This CDR3 comprises 15 residues. Trimming at V came to 6 bases and at J to 8 bases, leaving 14 bases not matched to a gene.